The present T cell receptor beta chain was sequenced within a study of follicular helper T cells after annual influenza vaccination. Time point of the sample: 2015-2016 season, pre-vaccination. Vaccine contraindications, substance abuse, HIV/AIDS, active malignancy and active illness excluded donors. The V gene's germline CDR1 is LGHNA and CDR2 YSLEER. The CDR3 covers 14 residues. V was clipped by 6 bases and J by 9 bases, with 18 bases between them. TCRB was sequenced at Survey level resolution. Libraries were prepared by immunoSEQ multiplex PCR; TCRdb keeps only in-frame clonotypes and omits some of them. The sample includes 9,500 to 15,000 clones, 70% to 80% seen only once; the top ten take about 3.7%.

The chain joins TRBV4-3 to TRBJ2-1; either TRBD1 or TRBD2 may fit D (5 bases each). This TCR was recovered from an adult who received the influenza vaccine. Sequencing used CXCR5+ CD38- circulating T follicular helper cells from blood, obtained on the day of influenza vaccination. Subset meaning: circulating Tfh, non-naive CD4+CXCR5+PD-1+ (ICOS+CD38+ or ICOS-CD38-). The CDR3: CASRSRAKGAEQFF. The CDR3 DNA follows: TGCGCCAGCAGAAGCAGGGCCAAGGGAGCTGAGCAGTTCTTC.